This TCR beta chain is from a study of metastatic and nonmetastatic thyroid tumors. Study-wide context: Repertoires from blood and tumor or nodule tissue of malignant and benign thyroid patients were compared. Study-wide points: Malignant thyroid tumors reportedly exceeded benign nodules significantly in TCR beta diversity, with the difference appearing in blood and tumor.

This CDR3 has 13 residues. Under the authors' procedure: It was from CDR3 differences across clinicopathological groups that a distant-metastasis classifier for papillary thyroid cancer was built. Via MiXCR, TCRdb re-called the PCR reads. The V and J calls were not made by the authors but by TCRdb's processing. This sample has just over 15,000 clones, with around 3.8% found just once. Worth noting for this clone: Antigen: not known. One junction end does not reproduce the germline sequence, and a read error may be involved.

Until they underwent thyroid surgery, no patient had received any treatment. This clonotype was obtained from a female donor with papillary thyroid cancer or a benign thyroid nodule (not recorded which). Some clones in this sample may be carry-over from other donors' samples. Sequencing used tumor tissue. This chain joins TRBV12-3 or TRBV12-4 and TRBJ2-2, with no clear D. CDR3 DNA sequence: TGTGCCGGCAGTTTAGTTGTTGGCGTTGAGCTGTTTTTT. Translating it yields CAGSLVVGVELFF.